A single sample gave rise to the 10 T cell receptor beta chains below, sequenced in a study of cytomegalovirus exposure and HLA in healthy donors. This table comes from immunoSEQ multiplex PCR, and its TCRdb copy is limited to in-frame clones, with some not included. The sample holds about 140,000 clones, about 94% seen once. Sample: PBMCs. The receptors were sampled from a man younger than 30 in good health and CMV-seropositive.

The rearrangement uses TRBV5-1 and TRBJ1-2, with 7 bases that match TRBD1. CDR3 length: 15 residues. J was trimmed by 2 bases and V by 2 bases; bases with no gene match: 6. Germline CDR1 reads SGHRS; CDR2 reads YFSETQ. The CDR3 spells CASSFRTGDNYGYTF. CDR3 in DNA: TGCGCCAGCAGCTTTCGTACAGGGGACAACTATGGCTACACCTTC.

The chain uses TRBV6-5 and TRBJ2-7; 10 bases fit TRBD1. The CDR3 extends over 15 amino acids. Trimming removed 6 bases from V and 4 bases from J; junction bases left unmatched: 9. Germline CDR1 reads MNHEY; CDR2 reads SVGAGI. CDR3 coding DNA: TGTGCCAGCAGACTCGGGGGGACAGGGGTGTACGAGCAGTACTTC. Translation gives CASRLGGTGVYEQYF.

This clone was counted a single time. The rearrangement links TRBV14 to TRBJ2-7; 10 bases fit TRBD1. The V gene end was trimmed by 4 bases and the J gene end by 7 bases; junction bases not matched to a gene: 4. Germline V gene lookup returns CDR1 SGHDN and CDR2 FVKESK. CDR3 length equals 13 residues. Written as DNA, the CDR3 is TGTGCCAGCAGCCGACAGGGGGCGAGGGAGCAGTACTTC. Protein: CASSRQGAREQYF.

The chain carries TRBV6-1 and TRBJ1-1; 9 bases are shared with TRBD1. Germline V gene sequence: CDR1 MNHNS, CDR2 SASEGT. V gave up 5 bases and J gave up 0 bases; unmatched junction bases: 1. The CDR3 is made up of 14 amino acids. CDR3 coding DNA: TGTGCCAGCAGTAGGGACAGGGTGAACACTGAAGCTTTCTTT. Protein sequence: CASSRDRVNTEAFF.

The V and J genes are TRBV2 and TRBJ2-3, with D unresolved. The germline V and J ends were trimmed by 8 bases and 5 bases, with 5 bases remaining between them. The CDR3 spans 10 residues. Germline V gives CDR1 SNHLY, CDR2 FYNNEI. CDR3 sequence (DNA): TGTGCCAGCTCGGGAGATACGCAGTATTTT. Amino acids: CASSGDTQYF.

The chain links TRBV7-8 to TRBJ2-5; 9 nucleotides line up with TRBD2. Germline CDR1 and CDR2: SGHVS and FQNEAQ. V lost 7 bases and J lost 5; bases outside the gene matches: 5. This CDR3 spans 13 amino acids. CDR3 sequence (DNA): TGTGCCAGCACAAGGACTAGCGAGGAGACCCAGTACTTC. This sequence encodes CASTRTSEETQYF.

The J gene is TRBJ2-5, the V gene TRBV27; 7 nucleotides line up with TRBD1. Germline V lookup: CDR1 MNHEY, CDR2 SMNVEV (reference sequence). This CDR3 has 14 residues. Trimming removed 5 bases from V and 3 bases from J; junction bases left unmatched: 6. The CDR3 DNA sequence: TGTGCCAGCAGTGGGACAGTGGGGGAAGAGACCCAGTACTTC. The encoded protein is CASSGTVGEETQYF.

The chain combines TRBV4-1 with TRBJ2-1; TRBD2 aligns across 7 bases. This CDR3 contains 15 residues. Germline lookup yields CDR1 MGHRA and CDR2 YSYEKL. The ends lost 2 bases at V and 7 bases at J; junction bases unmatched: 8. The CDR3 here is CASSQPPGAGNEQFF. Here the CDR3 DNA reads TGCGCCAGCAGCCAACCTCCGGGAGCGGGAAATGAGCAGTTCTTC.

The chain combines TRBV2 with TRBJ2-7; 7 bases align to TRBD2. With V trimmed by 6 bases and J by 3 bases, 8 bases remained unmatched. CDR1 and CDR2 (germline): SNHLY, FYNNEI. The CDR3 covers 14 residues. CDR3 amino acids: CASRGGLHFYEQYF. The CDR3 DNA is TGTGCCAGCAGGGGAGGGCTCCATTTCTACGAGCAGTACTTC.

The sample holds one count of this clone. The chain combines TRBV27 with TRBJ1-2, with TRBD1 identical over 7 bases. CDR1 is MNHEY, CDR2 SMNVEV, per germline (reference sequence). The CDR3 contains 14 residues. Trimming took 6 bases from V and 1 from J; bases not matched to a gene: 5. CDR3: CASRAQGFNYGYTF. The DNA of the CDR3 is TGTGCCAGCAGGGCACAGGGGTTTAACTATGGCTACACCTTC.